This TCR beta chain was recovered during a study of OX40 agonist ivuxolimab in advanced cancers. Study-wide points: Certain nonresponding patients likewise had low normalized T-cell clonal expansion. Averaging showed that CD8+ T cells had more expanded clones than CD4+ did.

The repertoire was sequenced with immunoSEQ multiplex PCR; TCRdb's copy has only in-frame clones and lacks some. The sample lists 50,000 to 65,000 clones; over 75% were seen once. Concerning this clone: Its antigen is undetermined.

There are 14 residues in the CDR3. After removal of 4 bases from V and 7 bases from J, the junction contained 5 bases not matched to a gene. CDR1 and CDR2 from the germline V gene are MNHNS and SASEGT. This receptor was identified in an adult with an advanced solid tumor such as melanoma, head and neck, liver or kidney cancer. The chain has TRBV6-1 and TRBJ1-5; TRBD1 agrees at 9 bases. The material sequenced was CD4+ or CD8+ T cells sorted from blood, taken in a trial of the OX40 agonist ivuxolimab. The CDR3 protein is CASSAGDRDQPQHF. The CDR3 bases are TGTGCCAGCAGTGCGGGGGACAGGGACCAGCCCCAGCATTTT.